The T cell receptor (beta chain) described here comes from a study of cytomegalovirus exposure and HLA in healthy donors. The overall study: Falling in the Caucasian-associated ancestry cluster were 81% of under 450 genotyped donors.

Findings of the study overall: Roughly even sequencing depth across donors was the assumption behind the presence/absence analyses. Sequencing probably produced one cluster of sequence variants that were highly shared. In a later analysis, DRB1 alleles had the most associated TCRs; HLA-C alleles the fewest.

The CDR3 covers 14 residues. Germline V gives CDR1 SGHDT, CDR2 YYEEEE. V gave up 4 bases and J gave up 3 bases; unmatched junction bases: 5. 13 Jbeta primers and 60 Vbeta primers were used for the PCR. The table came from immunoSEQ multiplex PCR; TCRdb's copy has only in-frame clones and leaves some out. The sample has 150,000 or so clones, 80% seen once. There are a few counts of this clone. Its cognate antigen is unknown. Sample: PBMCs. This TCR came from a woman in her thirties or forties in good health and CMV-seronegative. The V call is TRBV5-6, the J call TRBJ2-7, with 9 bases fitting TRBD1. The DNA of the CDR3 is TGTGCCAGCAGCCGCCCGGGACAGGGCTACGAGCAGTACTTC. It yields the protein CASSRPGQGYEQYF.